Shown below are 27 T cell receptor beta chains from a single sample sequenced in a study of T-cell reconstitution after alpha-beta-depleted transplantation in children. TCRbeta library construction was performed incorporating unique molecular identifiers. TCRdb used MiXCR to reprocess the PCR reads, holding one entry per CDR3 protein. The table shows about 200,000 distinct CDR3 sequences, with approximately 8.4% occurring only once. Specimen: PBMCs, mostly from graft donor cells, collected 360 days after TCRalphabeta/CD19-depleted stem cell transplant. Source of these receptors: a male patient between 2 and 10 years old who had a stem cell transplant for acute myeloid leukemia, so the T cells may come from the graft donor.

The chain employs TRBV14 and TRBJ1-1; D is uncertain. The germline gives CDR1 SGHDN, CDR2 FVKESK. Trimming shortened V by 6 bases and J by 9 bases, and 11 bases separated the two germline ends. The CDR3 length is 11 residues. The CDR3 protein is CASSRLSQAFF. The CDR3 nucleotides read TGTGCCAGCAGTAGACTCTCTCAAGCTTTCTTT.

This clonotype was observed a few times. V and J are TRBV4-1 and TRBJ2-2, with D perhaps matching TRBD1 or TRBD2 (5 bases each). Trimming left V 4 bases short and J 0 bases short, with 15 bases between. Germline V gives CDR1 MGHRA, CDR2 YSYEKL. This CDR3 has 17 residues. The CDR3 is CASSLINRDPNTGELFF. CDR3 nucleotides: TGCGCCAGCAGCCTTATAAATCGGGACCCGAACACCGGGGAGCTGTTTTTT.

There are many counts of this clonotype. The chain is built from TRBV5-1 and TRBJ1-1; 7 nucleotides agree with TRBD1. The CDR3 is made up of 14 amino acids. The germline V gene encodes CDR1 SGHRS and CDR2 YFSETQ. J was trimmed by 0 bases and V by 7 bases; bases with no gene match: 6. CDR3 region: CASARDSMNTEAFF. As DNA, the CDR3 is TGCGCCAGCGCTAGGGACAGCATGAACACTGAAGCTTTCTTT. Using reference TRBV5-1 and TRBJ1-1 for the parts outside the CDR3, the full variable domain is KAGVTQTPRYLIKTRGQQVTLSCSPISGHRSVSWYQQTPGQGLQFLFEYFSETQRNKGNFPGRFSGRQFSNSRSEMNVSTLELGDSALYLCASARDSMNTEAFFGQGTRLTVV.

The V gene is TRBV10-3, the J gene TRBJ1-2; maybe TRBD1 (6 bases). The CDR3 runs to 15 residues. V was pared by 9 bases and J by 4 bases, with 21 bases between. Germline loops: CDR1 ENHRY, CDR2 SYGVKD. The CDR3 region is CAMGNEGGQIYGYTF. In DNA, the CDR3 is TGTGCCATGGGGAACGAAGGGGGGCAGATCTATGGCTACACCTTC.

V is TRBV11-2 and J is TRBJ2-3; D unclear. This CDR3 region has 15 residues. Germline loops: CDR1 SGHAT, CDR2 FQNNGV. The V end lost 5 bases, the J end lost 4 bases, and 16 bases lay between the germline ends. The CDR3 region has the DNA TGTGCCAGCAGCCACTACTCCCTGGACGCAGATACGCAGTATTTT. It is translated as CASSHYSLDADTQYF.

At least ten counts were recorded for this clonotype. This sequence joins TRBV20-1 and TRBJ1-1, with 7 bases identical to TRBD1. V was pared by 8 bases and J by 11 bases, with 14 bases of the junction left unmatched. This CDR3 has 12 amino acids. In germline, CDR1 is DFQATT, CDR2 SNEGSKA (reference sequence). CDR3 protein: CSPVTGARDAFF. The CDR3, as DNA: TGCAGTCCTGTTACAGGGGCCCGGGATGCTTTCTTT.

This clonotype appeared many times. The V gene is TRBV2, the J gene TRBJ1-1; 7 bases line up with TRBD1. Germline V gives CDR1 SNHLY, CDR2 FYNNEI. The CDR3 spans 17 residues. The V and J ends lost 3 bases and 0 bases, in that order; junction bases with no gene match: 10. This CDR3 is CASSERGQTIMNTEAFF. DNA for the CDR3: TGTGCCAGCAGTGAGCGGGGACAGACGATAATGAACACTGAAGCTTTCTTT.

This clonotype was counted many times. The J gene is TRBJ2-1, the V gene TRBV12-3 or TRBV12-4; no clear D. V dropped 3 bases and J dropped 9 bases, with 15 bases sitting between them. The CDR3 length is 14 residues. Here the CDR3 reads CASSLQLGPAEQFF. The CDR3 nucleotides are TGTGCCAGCAGTTTGCAGCTGGGCCCAGCTGAGCAGTTCTTC.

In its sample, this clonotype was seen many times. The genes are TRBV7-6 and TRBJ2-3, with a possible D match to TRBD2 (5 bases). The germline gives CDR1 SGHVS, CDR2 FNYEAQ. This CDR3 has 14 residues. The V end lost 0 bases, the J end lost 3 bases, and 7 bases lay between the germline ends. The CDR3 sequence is CASSLAQRTDTQYF. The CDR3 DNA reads TGTGCCAGCAGCTTAGCACAGCGGACAGATACGCAGTATTTT.

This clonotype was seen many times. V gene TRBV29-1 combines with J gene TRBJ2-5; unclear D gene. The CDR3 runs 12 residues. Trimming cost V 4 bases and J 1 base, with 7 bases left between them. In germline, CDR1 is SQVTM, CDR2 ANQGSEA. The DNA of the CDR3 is TGCAGCGTTGGGGCAGGCCAAGAGACCCAGTACTTC. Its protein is CSVGAGQETQYF. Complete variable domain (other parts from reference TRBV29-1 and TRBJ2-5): SAVISQKPSRDICQRGTSLTIQCQVDSQVTMMFWYRQQPGQSLTLIATANQGSEATYESGFVIDKFPISRPNLTFSTLTVSNMSPEDSSIYLCSVGAGQETQYFGPGTRLLVL.

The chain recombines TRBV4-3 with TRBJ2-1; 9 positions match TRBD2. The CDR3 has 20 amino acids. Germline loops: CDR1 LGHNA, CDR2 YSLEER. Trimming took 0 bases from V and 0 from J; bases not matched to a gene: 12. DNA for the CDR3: TGCGCCAGCAGCCAAGATACCCAACTAGCGGGTGCTCTCTCCTACAATGAGCAGTTCTTC. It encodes CASSQDTQLAGALSYNEQFF.

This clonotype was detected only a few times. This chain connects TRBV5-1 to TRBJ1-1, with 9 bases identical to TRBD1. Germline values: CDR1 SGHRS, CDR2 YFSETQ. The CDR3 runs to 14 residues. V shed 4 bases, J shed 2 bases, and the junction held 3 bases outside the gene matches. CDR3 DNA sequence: TGCGCCAGCAGCCCACAGGGGGCCAACACTGAAGCTTTCTTT. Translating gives CASSPQGANTEAFF.

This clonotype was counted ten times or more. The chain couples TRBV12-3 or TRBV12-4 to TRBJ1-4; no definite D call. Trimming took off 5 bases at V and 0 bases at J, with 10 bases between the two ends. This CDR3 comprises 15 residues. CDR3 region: CASSPRSATNEKLFF. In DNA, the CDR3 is TGTGCCAGCAGTCCTCGGAGTGCAACTAATGAAAAACTGTTTTTT.

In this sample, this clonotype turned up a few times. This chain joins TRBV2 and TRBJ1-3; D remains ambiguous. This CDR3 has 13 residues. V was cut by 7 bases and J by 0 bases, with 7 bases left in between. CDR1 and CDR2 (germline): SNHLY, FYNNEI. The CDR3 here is CASNDNSGNTIYF. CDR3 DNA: TGTGCCAGCAACGACAACTCTGGAAACACCATATATTTT.

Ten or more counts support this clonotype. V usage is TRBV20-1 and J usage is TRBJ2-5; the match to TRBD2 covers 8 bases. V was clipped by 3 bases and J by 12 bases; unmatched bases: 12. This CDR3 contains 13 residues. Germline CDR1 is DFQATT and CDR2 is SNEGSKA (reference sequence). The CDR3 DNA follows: TGCAGTGCTAGTACCGGGACTAGGGGAGGAGAGTACTTC. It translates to CSASTGTRGGEYF.

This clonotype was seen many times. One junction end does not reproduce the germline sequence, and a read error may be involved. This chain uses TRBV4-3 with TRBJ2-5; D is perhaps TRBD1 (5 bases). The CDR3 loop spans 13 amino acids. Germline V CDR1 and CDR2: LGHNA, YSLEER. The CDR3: CASSQGYQETQYF. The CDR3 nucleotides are TGTGCCTCGTCGCAGGGTTATCAAGAGACCCAGTACTTC.

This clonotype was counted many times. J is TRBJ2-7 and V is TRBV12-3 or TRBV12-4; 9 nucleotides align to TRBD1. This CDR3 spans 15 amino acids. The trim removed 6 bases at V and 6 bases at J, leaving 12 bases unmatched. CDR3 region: CASSPPGQGRGEQYF. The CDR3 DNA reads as TGTGCCAGCAGCCCTCCCGGACAGGGGAGGGGCGAGCAGTACTTC.

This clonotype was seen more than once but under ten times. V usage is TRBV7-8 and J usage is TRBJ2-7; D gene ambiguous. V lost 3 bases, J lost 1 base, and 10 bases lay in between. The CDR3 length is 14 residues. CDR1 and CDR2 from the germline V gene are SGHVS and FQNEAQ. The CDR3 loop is CASSFEVFSYEQYV. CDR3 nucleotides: TGTGCCAGCAGCTTCGAGGTTTTTTCCTACGAGCAGTACGTC.

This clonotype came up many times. The CDR3 DNA is TGCAGTGCCAGTACTAGCGCCGGTGACACCGGGGAGCTGTTTTTT. As protein: CSASTSAGDTGELFF. This chain uses TRBV20-1 with TRBJ2-2; 7 bases are a match to TRBD2. The CDR3 extends over 15 amino acids. CDR1 and CDR2 (germline): DFQATT, SNEGSKA (reference sequence). V was pared by 6 bases and J by 3 bases, with 10 bases of the junction left unmatched.

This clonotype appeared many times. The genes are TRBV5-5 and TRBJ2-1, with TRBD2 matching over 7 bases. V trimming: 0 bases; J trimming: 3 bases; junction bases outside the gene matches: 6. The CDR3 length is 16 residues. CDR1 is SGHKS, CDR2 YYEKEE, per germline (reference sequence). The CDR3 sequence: CASSLGAGLGYNEQFF. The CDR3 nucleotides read TGTGCCAGCAGCTTGGGAGCGGGGCTCGGCTACAATGAGCAGTTCTTC.

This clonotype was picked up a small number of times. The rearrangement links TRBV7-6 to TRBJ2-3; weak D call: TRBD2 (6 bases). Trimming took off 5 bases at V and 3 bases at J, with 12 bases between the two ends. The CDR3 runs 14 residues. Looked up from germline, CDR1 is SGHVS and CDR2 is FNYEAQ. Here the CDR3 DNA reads TGTGCCAGCAGCCCAAAGCGGGTAACAGATACGCAGTATTTT. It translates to CASSPKRVTDTQYF.

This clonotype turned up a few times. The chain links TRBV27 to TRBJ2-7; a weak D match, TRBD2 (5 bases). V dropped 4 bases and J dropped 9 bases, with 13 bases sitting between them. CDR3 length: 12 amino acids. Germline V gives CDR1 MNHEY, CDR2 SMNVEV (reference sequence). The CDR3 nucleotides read TGTGCCAGCAGTTCCCTAGGGAGTCGGCAGTACGTC. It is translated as CASSSLGSRQYV.

For the CDR3, the DNA is TGCAGTGCTAACGACAGGATCAATGAAAAACTGTTTTTT. Translation: CSANDRINEKLFF. The rearrangement joins TRBV20-1 to TRBJ1-4; D might be TRBD1 (6 bases). CDR3 size: 13 residues. Germline assignment: CDR1 DFQATT and CDR2 SNEGSKA (reference sequence). The V and J ends lost 4 bases and 5 bases respectively, with 11 bases between them.

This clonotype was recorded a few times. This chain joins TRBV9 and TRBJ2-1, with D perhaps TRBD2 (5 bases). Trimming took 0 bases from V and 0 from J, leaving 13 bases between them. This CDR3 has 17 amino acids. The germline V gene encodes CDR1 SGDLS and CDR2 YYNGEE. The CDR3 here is CASSVERLRTSYNEQFF. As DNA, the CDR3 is TGTGCCAGCAGCGTAGAGCGGTTGCGGACCTCCTACAATGAGCAGTTCTTC.

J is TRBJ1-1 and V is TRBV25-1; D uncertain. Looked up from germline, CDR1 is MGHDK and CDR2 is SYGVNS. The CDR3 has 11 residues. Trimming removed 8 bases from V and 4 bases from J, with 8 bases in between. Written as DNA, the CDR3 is TGTGCCAGCCAGAGAGGCACTGAAGCTTTCTTT. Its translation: CASQRGTEAFF.

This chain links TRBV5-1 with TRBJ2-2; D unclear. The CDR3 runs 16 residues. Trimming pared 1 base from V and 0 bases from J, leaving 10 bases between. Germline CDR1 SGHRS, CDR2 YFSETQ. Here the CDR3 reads CASSLLTRTNTGELFF. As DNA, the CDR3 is TGCGCCAGCAGCTTGCTAACCCGGACGAACACCGGGGAGCTGTTTTTT.

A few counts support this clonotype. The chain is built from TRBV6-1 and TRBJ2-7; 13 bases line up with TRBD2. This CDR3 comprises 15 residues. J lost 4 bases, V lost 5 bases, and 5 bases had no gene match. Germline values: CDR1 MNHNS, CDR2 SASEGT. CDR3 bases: TGTGCCAGCAGTCCGCGGACTAGCGGGGGATACGAGCAGTACTTC. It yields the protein CASSPRTSGGYEQYF.